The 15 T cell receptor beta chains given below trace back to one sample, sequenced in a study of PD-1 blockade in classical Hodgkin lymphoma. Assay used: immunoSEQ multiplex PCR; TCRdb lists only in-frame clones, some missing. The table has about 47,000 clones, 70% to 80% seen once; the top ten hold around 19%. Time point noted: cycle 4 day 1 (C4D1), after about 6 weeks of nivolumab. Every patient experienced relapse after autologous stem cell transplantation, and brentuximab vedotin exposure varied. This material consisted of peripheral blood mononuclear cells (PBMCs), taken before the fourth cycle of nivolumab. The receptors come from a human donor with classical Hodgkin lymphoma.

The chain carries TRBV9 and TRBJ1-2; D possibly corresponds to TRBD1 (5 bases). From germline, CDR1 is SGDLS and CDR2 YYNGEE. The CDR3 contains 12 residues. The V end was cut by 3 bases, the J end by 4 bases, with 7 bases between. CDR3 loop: CASSGGGYGYTF. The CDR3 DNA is TGTGCCAGCAGCGGTGGGGGCTATGGCTACACCTTC. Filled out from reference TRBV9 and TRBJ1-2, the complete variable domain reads DSGVTQTPKHLITATGQRVTLRCSPRSGDLSVYWYQQSLDQGLQFLIQYYNGEERAKGNILERFSAQQFPDLHSELNLSSLELGDSALYFCASSGGGYGYTFGSGTRLTVV.

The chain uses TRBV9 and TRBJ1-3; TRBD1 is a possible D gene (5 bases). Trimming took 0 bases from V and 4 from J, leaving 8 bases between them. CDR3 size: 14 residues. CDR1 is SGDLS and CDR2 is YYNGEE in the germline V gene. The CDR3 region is CASSVARAGNTIYF. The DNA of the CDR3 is TGTGCCAGCAGCGTAGCCAGGGCGGGAAACACCATATATTTT.

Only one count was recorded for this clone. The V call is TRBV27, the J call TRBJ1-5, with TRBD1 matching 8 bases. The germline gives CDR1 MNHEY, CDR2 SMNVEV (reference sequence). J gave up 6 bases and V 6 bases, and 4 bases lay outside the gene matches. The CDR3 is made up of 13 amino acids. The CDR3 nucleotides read TGTGCCAGCAGCGACAGGGGAACTCAGCCCCAGCATTTT. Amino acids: CASSDRGTQPQHF.

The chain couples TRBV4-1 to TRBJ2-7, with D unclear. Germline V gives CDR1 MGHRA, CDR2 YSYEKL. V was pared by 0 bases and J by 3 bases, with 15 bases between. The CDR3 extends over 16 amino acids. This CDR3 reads CASSQDNSVTFYEQYF. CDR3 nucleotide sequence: TGCGCCAGCAGCCAAGATAACAGCGTAACATTCTACGAGCAGTACTTC.

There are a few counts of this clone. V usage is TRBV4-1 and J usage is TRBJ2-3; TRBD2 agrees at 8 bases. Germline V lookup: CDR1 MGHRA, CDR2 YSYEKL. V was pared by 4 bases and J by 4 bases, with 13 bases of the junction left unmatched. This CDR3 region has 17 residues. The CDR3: CASSLHVPGGVADTQYF. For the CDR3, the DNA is TGCGCCAGCAGCCTCCACGTTCCGGGAGGGGTTGCAGATACGCAGTATTTT.

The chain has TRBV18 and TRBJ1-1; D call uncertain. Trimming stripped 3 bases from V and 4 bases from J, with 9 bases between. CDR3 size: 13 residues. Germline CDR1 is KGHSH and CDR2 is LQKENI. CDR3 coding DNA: TGTGCCAGCTCACCTGGACGGGTCACTGAAGCTTTCTTT. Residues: CASSPGRVTEAFF.

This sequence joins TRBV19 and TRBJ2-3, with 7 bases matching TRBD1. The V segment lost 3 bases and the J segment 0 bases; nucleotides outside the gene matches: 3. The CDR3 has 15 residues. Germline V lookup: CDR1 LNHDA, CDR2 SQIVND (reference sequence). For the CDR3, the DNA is TGTGCCAGTAGTATCGACAGGGTCAGCACAGATACGCAGTATTTT. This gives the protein CASSIDRVSTDTQYF.

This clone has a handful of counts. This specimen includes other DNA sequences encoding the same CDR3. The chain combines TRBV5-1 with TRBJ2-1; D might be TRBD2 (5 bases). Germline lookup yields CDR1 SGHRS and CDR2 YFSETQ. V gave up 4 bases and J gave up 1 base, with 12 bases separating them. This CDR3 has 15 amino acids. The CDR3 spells CASSPLGSSYNEQFF. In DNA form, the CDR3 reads TGCGCCAGCAGCCCCCTAGGGAGTTCCTACAATGAGCAGTTCTTC. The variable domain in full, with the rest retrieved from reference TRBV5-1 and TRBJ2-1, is KAGVTQTPRYLIKTRGQQVTLSCSPISGHRSVSWYQQTPGQGLQFLFEYFSETQRNKGNFPGRFSGRQFSNSRSEMNVSTLELGDSALYLCASSPLGSSYNEQFFGPGTRLTVL.

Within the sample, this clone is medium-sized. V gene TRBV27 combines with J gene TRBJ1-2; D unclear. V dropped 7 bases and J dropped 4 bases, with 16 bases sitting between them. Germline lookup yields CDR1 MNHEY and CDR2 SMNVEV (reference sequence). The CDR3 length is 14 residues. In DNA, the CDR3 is TGTGCCAGCAAATTGGACGTCACCGGCTATGGCTACACCTTC. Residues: CASKLDVTGYGYTF.

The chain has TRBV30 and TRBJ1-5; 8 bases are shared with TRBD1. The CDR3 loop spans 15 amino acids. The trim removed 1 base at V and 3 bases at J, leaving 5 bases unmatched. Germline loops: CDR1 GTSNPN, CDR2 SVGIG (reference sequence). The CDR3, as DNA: TGTGCCTGGAGTGGAGGGACAGGTTTCAATCAGCCCCAGCATTTT. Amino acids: CAWSGGTGFNQPQHF. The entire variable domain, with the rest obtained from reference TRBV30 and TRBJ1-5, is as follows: SQTIHQWPATLVQPVGSPLSLECTVEGTSNPNLYWYRQAAGRGLQLLFYSVGIGQISSEVPQNLSASRPQDRQFILSSKKLLLSDSGFYLCAWSGGTGFNQPQHFGDGTRLSIL.

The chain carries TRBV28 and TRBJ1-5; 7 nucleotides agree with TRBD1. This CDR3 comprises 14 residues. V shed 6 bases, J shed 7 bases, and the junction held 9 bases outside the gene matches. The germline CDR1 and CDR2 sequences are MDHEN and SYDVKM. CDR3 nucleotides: TGTGCCAGCAGACAGACAGGGCCACAGCAGCCCCAGCATTTT. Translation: CASRQTGPQQPQHF. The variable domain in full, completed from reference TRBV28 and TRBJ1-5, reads DVKVTQSSRYLVKRTGEKVFLECVQDMDHENMFWYRQDPGLGLRLIYFSYDVKMKEKGDIPEGYSVSREKKERFSLILESASTNQTSMYLCASRQTGPQQPQHFGDGTRLSIL.

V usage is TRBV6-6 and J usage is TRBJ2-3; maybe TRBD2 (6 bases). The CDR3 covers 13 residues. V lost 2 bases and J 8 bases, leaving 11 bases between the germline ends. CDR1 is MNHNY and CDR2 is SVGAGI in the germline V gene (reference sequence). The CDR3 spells CASSYGGGLTQYF. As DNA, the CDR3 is TGTGCCAGCAGTTACGGGGGAGGACTTACGCAGTATTTT.

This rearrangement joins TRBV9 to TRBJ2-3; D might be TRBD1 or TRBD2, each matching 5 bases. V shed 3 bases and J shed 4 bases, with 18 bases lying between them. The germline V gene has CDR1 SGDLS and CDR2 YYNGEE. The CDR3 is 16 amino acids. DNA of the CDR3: TGTGCCAGCAGCGGCTCGGGGACCCGCGGTTCAGATACGCAGTATTTT. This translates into CASSGSGTRGSDTQYF. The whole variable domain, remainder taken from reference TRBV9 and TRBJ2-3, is DSGVTQTPKHLITATGQRVTLRCSPRSGDLSVYWYQQSLDQGLQFLIQYYNGEERAKGNILERFSAQQFPDLHSELNLSSLELGDSALYFCASSGSGTRGSDTQYFGPGTRLTVL.

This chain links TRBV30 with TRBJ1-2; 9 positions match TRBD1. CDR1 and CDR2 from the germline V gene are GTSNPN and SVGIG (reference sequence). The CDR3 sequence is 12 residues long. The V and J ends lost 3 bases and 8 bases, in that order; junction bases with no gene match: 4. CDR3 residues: CAWRDRGYGYTF. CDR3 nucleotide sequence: TGTGCCTGGAGGGACAGGGGATACGGCTACACCTTC.

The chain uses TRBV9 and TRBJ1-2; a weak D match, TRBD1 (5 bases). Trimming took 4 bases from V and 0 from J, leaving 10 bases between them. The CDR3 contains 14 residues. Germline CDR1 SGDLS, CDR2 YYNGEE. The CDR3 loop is CASSPGTANYGYTF. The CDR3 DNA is TGTGCCAGCAGCCCAGGGACGGCTAACTATGGCTACACCTTC.